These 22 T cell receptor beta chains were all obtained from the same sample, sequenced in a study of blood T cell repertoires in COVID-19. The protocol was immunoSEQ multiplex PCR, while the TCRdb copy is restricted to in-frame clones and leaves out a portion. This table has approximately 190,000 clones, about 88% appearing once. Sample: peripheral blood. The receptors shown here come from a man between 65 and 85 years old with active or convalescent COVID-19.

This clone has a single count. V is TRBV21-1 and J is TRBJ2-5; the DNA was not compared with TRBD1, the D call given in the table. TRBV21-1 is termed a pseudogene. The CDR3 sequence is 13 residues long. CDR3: CASRVGTGETQYF. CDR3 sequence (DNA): TGTGCCAGCAGGGTCGGGACAGGGGAGACCCAGTACTTC.

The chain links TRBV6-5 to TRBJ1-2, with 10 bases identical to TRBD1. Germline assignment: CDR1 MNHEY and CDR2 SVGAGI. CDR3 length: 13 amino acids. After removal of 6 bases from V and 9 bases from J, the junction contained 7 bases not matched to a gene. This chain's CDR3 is CASRTGGQERYTF. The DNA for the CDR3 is TGTGCCAGCAGGACAGGGGGCCAAGAACGCTACACCTTC.

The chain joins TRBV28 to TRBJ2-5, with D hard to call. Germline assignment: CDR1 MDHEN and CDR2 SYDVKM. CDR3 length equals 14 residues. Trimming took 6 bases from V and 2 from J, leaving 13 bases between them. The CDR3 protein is CASSSPGRQETQYF. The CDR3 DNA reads TGTGCCAGCAGCTCCCCGGGTAGGCAAGAGACCCAGTACTTC.

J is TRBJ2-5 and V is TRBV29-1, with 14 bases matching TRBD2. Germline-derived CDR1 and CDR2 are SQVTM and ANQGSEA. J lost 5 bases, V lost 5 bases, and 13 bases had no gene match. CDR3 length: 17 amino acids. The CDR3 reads CSVLPLGLAGEGETQYF. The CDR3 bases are TGCAGCGTTCTTCCCCTGGGACTAGCGGGAGAAGGGGAGACCCAGTACTTC.

The CDR3 nucleotides read TGTGCCAGCAGCCATACAGGGACTACCTATGGCTACACCTTC. It specifies CASSHTGTTYGYTF. J is TRBJ1-2 and V is TRBV5-4; possibly TRBD1 for D (6 bases). The germline V gene has CDR1 SGHNT and CDR2 YYREEE (reference sequence). Trimming stripped 4 bases from V and 4 bases from J, with 14 bases between. There are 14 residues in the CDR3.

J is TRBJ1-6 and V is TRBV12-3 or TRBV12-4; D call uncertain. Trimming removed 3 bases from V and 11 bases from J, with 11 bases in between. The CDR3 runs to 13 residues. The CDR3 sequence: CASSFGALAPLHF. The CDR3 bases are TGTGCCAGCAGTTTCGGTGCGCTAGCACCCCTCCACTTT.

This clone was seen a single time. CDR3: CARARDSEAFF. Here the CDR3 DNA reads TGTGCCAGGGCCAGGGATTCCGAAGCTTTCTTT. The chain is built from TRBV7-5 and TRBJ1-1; TRBD1 is the table's D call and was not checked against the DNA. TRBV7-5 is reported as a pseudogene. The CDR3 length is 11 residues.

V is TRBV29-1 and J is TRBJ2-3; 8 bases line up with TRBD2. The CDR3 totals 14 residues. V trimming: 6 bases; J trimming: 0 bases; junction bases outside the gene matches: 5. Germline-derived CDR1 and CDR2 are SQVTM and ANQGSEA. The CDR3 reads CSVLAGFSTDTQYF. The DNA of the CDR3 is TGCAGCGTCTTAGCGGGGTTTAGCACAGATACGCAGTATTTT.

CDR3 sequence: CASSQGAGNTIYF. The DNA of the CDR3 is TGCGCCAGCAGTCAGGGCGCTGGAAACACCATATATTTT. The chain couples TRBV5-1 to TRBJ1-3, with D possibly TRBD1 on 5 matching bases. The V and J ends lost 5 bases and 2 bases respectively, with 8 bases between them. The CDR3 loop spans 13 amino acids. In germline, CDR1 is SGHRS, CDR2 YFSETQ. Complete variable domain (other parts from reference TRBV5-1 and TRBJ1-3): KAGVTQTPRYLIKTRGQQVTLSCSPISGHRSVSWYQQTPGQGLQFLFEYFSETQRNKGNFPGRFSGRQFSNSRSEMNVSTLELGDSALYLCASSQGAGNTIYFGEGSWLTVV.

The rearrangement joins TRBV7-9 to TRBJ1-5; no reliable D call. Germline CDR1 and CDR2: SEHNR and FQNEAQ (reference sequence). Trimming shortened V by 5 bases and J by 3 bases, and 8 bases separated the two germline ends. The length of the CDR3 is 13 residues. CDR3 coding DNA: TGTGCCAGCAGCCGGCGGGACAATCAGCCCCAGCATTTT. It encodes CASSRRDNQPQHF.

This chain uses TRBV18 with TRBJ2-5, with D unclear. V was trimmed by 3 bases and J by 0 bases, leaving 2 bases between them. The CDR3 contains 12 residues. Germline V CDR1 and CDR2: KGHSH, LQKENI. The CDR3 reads CASSPNQETQYF. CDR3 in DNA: TGTGCCAGCTCACCCAACCAAGAGACCCAGTACTTC.

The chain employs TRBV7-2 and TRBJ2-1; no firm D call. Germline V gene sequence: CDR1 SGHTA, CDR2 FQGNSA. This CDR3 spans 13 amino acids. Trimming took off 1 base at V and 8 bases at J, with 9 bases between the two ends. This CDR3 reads CASSLGLRDEQFF. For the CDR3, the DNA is TGTGCCAGCAGCTTAGGTCTCCGAGATGAGCAGTTCTTC.

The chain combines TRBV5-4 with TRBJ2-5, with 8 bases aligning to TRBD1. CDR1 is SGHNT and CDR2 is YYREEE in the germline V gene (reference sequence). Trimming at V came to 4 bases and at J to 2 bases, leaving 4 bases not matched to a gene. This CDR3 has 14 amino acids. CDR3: CASSGTGGQETQYF. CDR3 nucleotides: TGTGCCAGCAGCGGAACAGGGGGGCAAGAGACCCAGTACTTC.

CDR3: CASSPRSQLQAFF. The CDR3 DNA sequence: TGTGCCAGCAGTCCCCGTAGCCAGTTACAAGCTTTCTTT. The chain employs TRBV6-5 and TRBJ1-1; D unclear. The CDR3 consists of 13 residues. Germline V gene data show CDR1 as MNHEY and CDR2 as SVGAGI. The V end lost 5 bases, the J end lost 9 bases, and 16 bases lay between the germline ends.

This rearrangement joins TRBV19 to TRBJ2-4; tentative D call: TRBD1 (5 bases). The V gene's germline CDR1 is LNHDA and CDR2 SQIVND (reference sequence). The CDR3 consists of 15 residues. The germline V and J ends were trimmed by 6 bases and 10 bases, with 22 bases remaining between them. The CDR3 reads CASSPKGLSLAIQYF. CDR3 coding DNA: TGTGCCAGTAGCCCAAAGGGGTTGTCCCTGGCAATTCAGTACTTC.

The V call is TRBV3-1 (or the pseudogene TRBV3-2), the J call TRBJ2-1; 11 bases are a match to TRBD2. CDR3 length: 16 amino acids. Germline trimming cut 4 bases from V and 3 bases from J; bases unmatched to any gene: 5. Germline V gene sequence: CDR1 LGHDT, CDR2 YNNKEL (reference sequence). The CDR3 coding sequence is TGTGCCAGCAGCCGAAGCCTAGCGGGGGGCTACAATGAGCAGTTCTTC. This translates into CASSRSLAGGYNEQFF.

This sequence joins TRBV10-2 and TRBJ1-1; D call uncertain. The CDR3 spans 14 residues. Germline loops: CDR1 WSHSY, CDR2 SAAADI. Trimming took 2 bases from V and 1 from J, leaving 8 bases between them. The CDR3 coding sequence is TGCGCCAGCAGTGAGGCCCAACAGAACACTGAAGCTTTCTTT. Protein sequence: CASSEAQQNTEAFF.

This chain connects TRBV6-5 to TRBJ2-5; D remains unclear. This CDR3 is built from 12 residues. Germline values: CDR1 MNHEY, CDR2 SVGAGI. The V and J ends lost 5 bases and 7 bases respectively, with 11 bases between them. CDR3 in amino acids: CASSPSGGTQYF. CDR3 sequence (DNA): TGTGCCAGCAGTCCCTCGGGTGGGACCCAGTACTTC.

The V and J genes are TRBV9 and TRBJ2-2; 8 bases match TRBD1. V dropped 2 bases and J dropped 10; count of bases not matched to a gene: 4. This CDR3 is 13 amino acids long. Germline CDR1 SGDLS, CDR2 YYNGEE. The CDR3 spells CASSVGQGLELFF. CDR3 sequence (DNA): TGTGCCAGCAGCGTCGGACAGGGTTTGGAGCTGTTTTTT. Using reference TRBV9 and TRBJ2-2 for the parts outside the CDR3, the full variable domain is DSGVTQTPKHLITATGQRVTLRCSPRSGDLSVYWYQQSLDQGLQFLIQYYNGEERAKGNILERFSAQQFPDLHSELNLSSLELGDSALYFCASSVGQGLELFFGEGSRLTVL.

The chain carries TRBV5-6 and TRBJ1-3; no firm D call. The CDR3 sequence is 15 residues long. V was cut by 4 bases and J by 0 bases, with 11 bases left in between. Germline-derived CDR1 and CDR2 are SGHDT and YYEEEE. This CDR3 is CASSPQPNSGNTIYF. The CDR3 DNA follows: TGTGCCAGCAGCCCCCAACCTAACTCTGGAAACACCATATATTTT.

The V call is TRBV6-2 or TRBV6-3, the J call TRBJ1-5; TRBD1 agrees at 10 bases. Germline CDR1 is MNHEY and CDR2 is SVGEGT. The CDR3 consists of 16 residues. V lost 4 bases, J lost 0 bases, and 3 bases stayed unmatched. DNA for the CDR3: TGTGCCAGCAGTTGGACAGGGGGGAATAGCAATCAGCCCCAGCATTTT. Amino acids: CASSWTGGNSNQPQHF.

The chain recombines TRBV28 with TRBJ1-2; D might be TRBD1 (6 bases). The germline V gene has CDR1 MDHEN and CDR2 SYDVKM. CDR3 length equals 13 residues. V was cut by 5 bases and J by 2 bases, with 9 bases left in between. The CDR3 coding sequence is TGTGCCAGCAGTACCGGACAGAACTATGGCTACACCTTC. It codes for CASSTGQNYGYTF.